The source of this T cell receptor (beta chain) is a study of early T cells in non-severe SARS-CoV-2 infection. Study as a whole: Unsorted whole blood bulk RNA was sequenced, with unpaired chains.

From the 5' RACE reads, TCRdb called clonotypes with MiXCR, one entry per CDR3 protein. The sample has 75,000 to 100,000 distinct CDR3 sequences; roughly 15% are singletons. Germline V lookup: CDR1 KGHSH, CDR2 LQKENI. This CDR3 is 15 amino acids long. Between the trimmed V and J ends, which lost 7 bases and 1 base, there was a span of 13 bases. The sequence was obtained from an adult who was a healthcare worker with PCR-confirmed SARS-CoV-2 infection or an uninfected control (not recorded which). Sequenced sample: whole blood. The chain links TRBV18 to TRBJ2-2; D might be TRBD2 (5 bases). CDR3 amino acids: CASFSGKGNTGELFF. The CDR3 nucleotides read TGTGCCAGCTTCAGCGGAAAAGGGAACACCGGGGAGCTGTTTTTT.